The 5 T cell receptor beta chains below come from one sample, sequenced in a study of Graves' ophthalmopathy and Graves' hyperthyroidism. Using RNA transcripts, the TCR beta CDR3 regions were amplified. RT-PCR in the first round used HTBI primers; a second-round multiplex PCR followed. MiXCR, applied by TCRdb to the multiplex PCR reads, yields one record per CDR3 protein. The sample lists approximately 160,000 distinct CDR3 sequences, under 40% occurring once. Sample: peripheral blood. Every receptor here comes from a woman aged 40 to 49 with Graves' ophthalmopathy.

This clonotype was detected many times. The rearrangement uses TRBV5-1 and TRBJ2-7, with 8 bases identical to TRBD2. Germline assignment: CDR1 SGHRS and CDR2 YFSETQ. V trimming: 1 base; J trimming: 1 base; junction bases outside the gene matches: 1. The CDR3 is 14 residues long. The CDR3 DNA follows: TGCGCCAGCAGCTTGACTAGCGGATCCTACGAGCAGTACTTC. It codes for CASSLTSGSYEQYF. The whole variable domain, filled in from reference TRBV5-1 and TRBJ2-7, reads KAGVTQTPRYLIKTRGQQVTLSCSPISGHRSVSWYQQTPGQGLQFLFEYFSETQRNKGNFPGRFSGRQFSNSRSEMNVSTLELGDSALYLCASSLTSGSYEQYFGPGTRLTVT.

This chain uses TRBV6-2 or TRBV6-3 with TRBJ2-7; no reliable D call. The CDR3 is 15 amino acids. Germline V gives CDR1 MNHEY, CDR2 SVGEGT. Trimming removed 3 bases from V and 2 bases from J, with 14 bases in between. CDR3 coding DNA: TGTGCCAGCAGTTATTGGGCGGAGTCCCCCTACGAGCAGTACTTC. Amino acid sequence: CASSYWAESPYEQYF.

This clonotype was recorded many times. The rearrangement uses TRBV6-1 and TRBJ2-4; possibly TRBD2 for D (5 bases). Trimming took 2 bases from V and 8 from J, leaving 13 bases between them. CDR3 length: 14 residues. Looked up from germline, CDR1 is MNHNS and CDR2 is SASEGT. CDR3 DNA sequence: TGTGCCAGCAGTGAATATCGGGGTGGGGACATTCAGTACTTC. This gives the protein CASSEYRGGDIQYF.

This clonotype was observed a handful of times. J is TRBJ1-1 and V is TRBV24-1; 8 bases line up with TRBD1. V lost 7 bases and J lost 3; bases outside the gene matches: 6. This CDR3 contains 14 residues. CDR1 is KGHDR, CDR2 SFDVKD, per germline. Written as DNA, the CDR3 is TGTGCCACCAGACGGACAGGGAGAGACACTGAAGCTTTCTTT. This translates into CATRRTGRDTEAFF.

This clonotype was observed a single time. V and J are TRBV7-2 and TRBJ2-7, with 8 nucleotides matching TRBD1. V shed 1 base, J shed 6 bases, and the junction held 5 bases outside the gene matches. The germline CDR1 and CDR2 sequences are SGHTA and FQGNSA. CDR3 length: 14 amino acids. CDR3 nucleotides: TGTGCCAGCAGCTTAGTGGCAGGGGGCGCCGAGCAGTACTTC. Protein product: CASSLVAGGAEQYF.